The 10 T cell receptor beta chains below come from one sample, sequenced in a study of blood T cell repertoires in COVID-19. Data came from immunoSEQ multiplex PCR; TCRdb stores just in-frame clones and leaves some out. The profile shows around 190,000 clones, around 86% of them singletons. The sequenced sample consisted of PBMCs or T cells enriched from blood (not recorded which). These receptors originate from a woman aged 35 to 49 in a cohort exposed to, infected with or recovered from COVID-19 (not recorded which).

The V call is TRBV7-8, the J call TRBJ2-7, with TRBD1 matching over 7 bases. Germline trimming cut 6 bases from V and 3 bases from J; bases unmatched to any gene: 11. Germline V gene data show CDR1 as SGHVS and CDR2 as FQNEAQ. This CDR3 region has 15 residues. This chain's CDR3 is CASSSMTGHHYEQYF. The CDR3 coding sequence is TGTGCCAGCAGTTCTATGACAGGGCATCACTACGAGCAGTACTTC. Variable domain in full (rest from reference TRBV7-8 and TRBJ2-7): GAGVSQSPRYKVAKRGQDVALRCDPISGHVSLFWYQQALGQGPEFLTYFQNEAQLDKSGLPSDRFFAERPEGSVSTLKIQRTQQEDSAVYLCASSSMTGHHYEQYFGPGTRLTVT.

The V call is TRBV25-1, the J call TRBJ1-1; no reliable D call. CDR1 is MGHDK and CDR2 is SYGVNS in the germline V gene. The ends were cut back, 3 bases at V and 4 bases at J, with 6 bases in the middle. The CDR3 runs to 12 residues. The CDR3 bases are TGTGCCAGCAGTGACGGTTCCACTGAAGCTTTCTTT. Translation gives CASSDGSTEAFF. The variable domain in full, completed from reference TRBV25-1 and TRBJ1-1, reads EADIYQTPRYLVIGTGKKITLECSQTMGHDKMYWYQQDPGMELHLIHYSYGVNSTEKGDLSSESTVSRIRTEHFPLTLESARPSHTSQYLCASSDGSTEAFFGQGTRLTVV.

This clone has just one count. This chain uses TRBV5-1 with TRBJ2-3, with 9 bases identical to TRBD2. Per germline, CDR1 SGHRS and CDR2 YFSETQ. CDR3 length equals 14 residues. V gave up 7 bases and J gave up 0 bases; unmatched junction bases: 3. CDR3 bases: TGCGCCAGCGGGCTAGCGGGGAGCACAGATACGCAGTATTTT. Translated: CASGLAGSTDTQYF.

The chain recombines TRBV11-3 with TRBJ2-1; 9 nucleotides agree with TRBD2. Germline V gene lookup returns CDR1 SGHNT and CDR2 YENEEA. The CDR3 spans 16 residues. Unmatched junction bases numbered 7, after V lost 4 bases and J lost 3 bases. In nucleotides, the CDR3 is TGTGCCAGCAGCTCATCTAGCGGGGTCTTCTACAATGAGCAGTTCTTC. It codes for CASSSSSGVFYNEQFF.

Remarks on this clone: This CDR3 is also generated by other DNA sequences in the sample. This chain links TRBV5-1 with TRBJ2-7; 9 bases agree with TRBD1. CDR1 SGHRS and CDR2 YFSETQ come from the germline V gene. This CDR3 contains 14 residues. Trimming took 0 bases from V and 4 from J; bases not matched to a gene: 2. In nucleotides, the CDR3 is TGCGCCAGCAGCTTGGCGGGACAGGGTTACGAGCAGTACTTC. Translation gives CASSLAGQGYEQYF.

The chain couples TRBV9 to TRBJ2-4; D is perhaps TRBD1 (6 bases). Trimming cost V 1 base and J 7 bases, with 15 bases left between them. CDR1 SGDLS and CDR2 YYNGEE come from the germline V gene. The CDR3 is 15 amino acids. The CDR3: CASSVSGGRGNIQYF. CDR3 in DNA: TGTGCCAGCAGCGTATCCGGCGGTAGGGGGAACATTCAGTACTTC.

In DNA form, the CDR3 reads TGTGCCAGCAGCTCGGACGGACAGGGCGGGACCCAGTACTTC. This gives the protein CASSSDGQGGTQYF. The genes are TRBV11-2 and TRBJ2-5; TRBD1 agrees at 8 bases. Germline V gene lookup returns CDR1 SGHAT and CDR2 FQNNGV. CDR3 length: 14 residues. V gave up 4 bases and J gave up 7 bases; unmatched junction bases: 8.

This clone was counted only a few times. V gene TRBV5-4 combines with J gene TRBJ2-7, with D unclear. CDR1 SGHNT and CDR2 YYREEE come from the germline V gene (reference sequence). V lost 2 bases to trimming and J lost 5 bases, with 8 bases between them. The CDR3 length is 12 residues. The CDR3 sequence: CASSFSADEQYF. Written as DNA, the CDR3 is TGTGCCAGCAGCTTCTCGGCGGACGAGCAGTACTTC.

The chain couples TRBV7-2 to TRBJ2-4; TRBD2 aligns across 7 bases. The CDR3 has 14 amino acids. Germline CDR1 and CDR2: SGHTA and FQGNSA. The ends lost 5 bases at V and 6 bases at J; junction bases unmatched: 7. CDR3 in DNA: TGTGCCAGCAGCCCGACTAGCCCTCCAAACATTCAGTACTTC. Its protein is CASSPTSPPNIQYF. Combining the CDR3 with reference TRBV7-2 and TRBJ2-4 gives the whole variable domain GAGVSQSPSNKVTEKGKDVELRCDPISGHTALYWYRQSLGQGLEFLIYFQGNSAPDKSGLPSDRFSAERTGGSVSTLTIQRTQQEDSAVYLCASSPTSPPNIQYFGAGTRLSVL.

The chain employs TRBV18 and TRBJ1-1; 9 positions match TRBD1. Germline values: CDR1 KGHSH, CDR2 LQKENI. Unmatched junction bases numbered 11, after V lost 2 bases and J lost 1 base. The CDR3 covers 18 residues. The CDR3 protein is CASSPGRDRVLPNTEAFF. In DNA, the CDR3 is TGTGCCAGCTCACCAGGAAGGGACAGGGTATTACCGAACACTGAAGCTTTCTTT.